This passage covers 20 T cell receptor beta chains from one sample sequenced in a study of T-cell reconstitution after alpha-beta-depleted transplantation in children. Unique molecular identifiers were used to barcode this TCRbeta library. TCRdb redid the calling of the PCR reads with MiXCR, one entry per CDR3 protein. In the table there are approximately 270,000 distinct CDR3 sequences, more than 20% of which are singletons. The sequences come from PBMCs, mostly from graft donor cells, collected 360 days after TCRalphabeta/CD19-depleted stem cell transplant. The receptors derive from a female patient between 2 and 15 years old who had a stem cell transplant for congenital amegakaryocytic thrombocytopenia, so the T cells may come from the graft donor.

The chain employs TRBV6-2 or TRBV6-3 and TRBJ2-5, with D possibly matching TRBD2 (5 bases). Trimming left V 2 bases short and J 7 bases short, with 8 bases between. CDR1 and CDR2 (germline): MNHEY, SVGEGT. CDR3 length equals 12 residues. CDR3 amino acids: CASSYRGSTQYF. The CDR3 DNA sequence: TGTGCCAGCAGTTACAGAGGGTCGACCCAGTACTTC.

The CDR3 loop is CASSLGLLGTGELFF. The DNA for the CDR3 is TGCGCCAGCAGCTTGGGTCTGCTAGGCACCGGGGAGCTGTTTTTT. The rearrangement joins TRBV5-1 to TRBJ2-2; D uncertain. V was cut by 0 bases and J by 4 bases, with 10 bases left in between. Germline CDR1 and CDR2: SGHRS and YFSETQ. CDR3 size: 15 residues.

The rearrangement joins TRBV28 to TRBJ2-1; D uncertain. V dropped 6 bases and J dropped 6 bases, with 18 bases sitting between them. The CDR3 sequence is 15 residues long. The germline CDR1 and CDR2 sequences are MDHEN and SYDVKM. CDR3 sequence reads: CASRKVRVGINEQFF. CDR3 DNA sequence: TGTGCCAGCAGAAAAGTTCGGGTCGGCATCAATGAGCAGTTCTTC.

This chain connects TRBV4-3 to TRBJ1-1; D might be TRBD1 (5 bases). V lost 0 bases and J 7 bases, leaving 12 bases between the germline ends. Germline-derived CDR1 and CDR2 are LGHNA and YSLEER. CDR3 length: 14 amino acids. This CDR3 reads CASSQDWGSYEAFF. The CDR3 nucleotides read TGCGCCAGCAGCCAAGATTGGGGGAGTTATGAAGCTTTCTTT.

The chain carries TRBV29-1 and TRBJ1-1; D is unclear. This CDR3 spans 10 amino acids. Germline loops: CDR1 SQVTM, CDR2 ANQGSEA. Trimming removed 6 bases at V and 3 bases at J, with 5 bases between. The CDR3 DNA follows: TGCAGCGTAAGATACACTGAAGCTTTCTTT. It specifies CSVRYTEAFF.

V and J are TRBV28 and TRBJ1-5; D is uncertain. In germline, CDR1 is MDHEN, CDR2 SYDVKM. The germline V and J ends were trimmed by 2 bases and 5 bases, with 4 bases remaining between them. The CDR3 runs to 12 residues. CDR3 sequence: CASSLGHQPQHF. The CDR3 DNA reads TGTGCCAGCAGTTTAGGCCATCAGCCCCAGCATTTT.

This clonotype has only a few counts. This rearrangement joins TRBV12-3 or TRBV12-4 to TRBJ1-3; D gene uncertain. The CDR3 totals 13 residues. Trimming took off 11 bases at V and 8 bases at J, with 19 bases between the two ends. The CDR3 is CAARNVGWHTIYF. In nucleotides, the CDR3 is TGTGCCGCCAGAAATGTGGGGTGGCACACCATATATTTT.

Only a few counts were recorded for this clonotype. J is TRBJ2-1 and V is TRBV4-1, with 9 bases lining up with TRBD2. The CDR3 has 14 residues. Germline CDR1 reads MGHRA; CDR2 reads YSYEKL. The junction had 2 bases not matched to a gene; V was cut back by 3 bases and J by 5 bases. The CDR3: CASSQGLANNEQFF. CDR3 coding DNA: TGCGCCAGCAGCCAGGGACTAGCCAACAATGAGCAGTTCTTC.

At least ten counts were recorded for this clonotype. The rearrangement links TRBV5-1 to TRBJ2-5; D is ambiguous. CDR1 SGHRS and CDR2 YFSETQ come from the germline V gene. This CDR3 has 13 amino acids. Deletions cut 3 bases from V and 3 bases from J, with 9 bases between. The chain's CDR3 is CASSSDPEETQYF. For the CDR3, the DNA is TGCGCCAGCAGCTCCGACCCAGAAGAGACCCAGTACTTC. The full variable domain, rest sourced from reference TRBV5-1 and TRBJ2-5, is KAGVTQTPRYLIKTRGQQVTLSCSPISGHRSVSWYQQTPGQGLQFLFEYFSETQRNKGNFPGRFSGRQFSNSRSEMNVSTLELGDSALYLCASSSDPEETQYFGPGTRLLVL.

This clonotype was seen a few times. V gene TRBV4-2 combines with J gene TRBJ1-6; TRBD1 matches 9 bases. The length of the CDR3 is 18 residues. The junction had 14 bases not matched to a gene; V was cut back by 1 base and J by 10 bases. CDR1 LGHNA and CDR2 YNFKEQ come from the germline V gene. In DNA, the CDR3 is TGTGCCAGCAGCCAAGTCCAACTATATGGACAGGGGTACTCACCCCTCCACTTT. It encodes CASSQVQLYGQGYSPLHF.

The chain combines TRBV12-3 or TRBV12-4 with TRBJ1-6, with no clear D. V was shortened by 5 bases and J by 7 bases, with 12 bases between the two germline ends. CDR3 length equals 14 residues. CDR3: CASSPGVRNSPLHF. The CDR3 nucleotides read TGTGCCAGCAGTCCGGGAGTACGGAATTCACCCCTCCACTTT.

The V gene is TRBV7-6, the J gene TRBJ1-6; 8 bases are shared with TRBD1. Germline CDR1 is SGHVS and CDR2 is FNYEAQ. Trimming at V came to 5 bases and at J to 9 bases, leaving 6 bases not matched to a gene. The CDR3 has 14 residues. The CDR3 reads CASSRTGQGSPLHF. In nucleotides, the CDR3 is TGTGCCAGCAGCCGGACAGGGCAAGGTTCACCCCTCCACTTT.

The chain recombines TRBV5-1 with TRBJ2-1, with D perhaps matching TRBD1 or TRBD2 (6 bases each). Germline V gene data show CDR1 as SGHRS and CDR2 as YFSETQ. The germline V and J ends were trimmed by 4 bases and 7 bases, with 18 bases remaining between them. The CDR3 is made up of 15 amino acids. The CDR3 coding sequence is TGCGCCAGCAGCCCTAAAACGGGGGCGCAGAATGAGCAGTTCTTC. Residues: CASSPKTGAQNEQFF.

The chain couples TRBV30 to TRBJ2-2; D is undetermined. CDR3 length: 13 residues. V lost 0 bases and J 2 bases, leaving 4 bases between the germline ends. The V gene's germline CDR1 is GTSNPN and CDR2 SVGIG (reference sequence). CDR3 sequence (DNA): TGTGCCTGGAGTGTACCCAACACCGGGGAGCTGTTTTTT. Amino acids: CAWSVPNTGELFF. Full variable domain (outside the CDR3, taken from reference TRBV30 and TRBJ2-2): SQTIHQWPATLVQPVGSPLSLECTVEGTSNPNLYWYRQAAGRGLQLLFYSVGIGQISSEVPQNLSASRPQDRQFILSSKKLLLSDSGFYLCAWSVPNTGELFFGEGSRLTVL.

There are many counts of this clonotype. V is TRBV16 and J is TRBJ1-5, with D possibly being TRBD1 (6 bases). Germline V gene lookup returns CDR1 KGHSY and CDR2 FQNENV. The CDR3 is 15 residues long. V dropped 0 bases and J dropped 13 bases, with 19 bases sitting between them. CDR3: CASSQSLLGTKGQHF. CDR3 in DNA: TGTGCCAGCAGCCAATCGCTTCTTGGGACAAAGGGGCAGCATTTT.

J is TRBJ1-2 and V is TRBV4-2; D perhaps matches TRBD1 (6 bases). There are 13 residues in the CDR3. Trimming pared 1 base from V and 8 bases from J, leaving 11 bases between. Germline CDR1 is LGHNA and CDR2 is YNFKEQ. The CDR3 sequence is CASSQGQVEGYTF. CDR3 DNA sequence: TGTGCCAGCAGCCAAGGACAGGTCGAGGGCTACACCTTC.

Only a few counts were recorded for this clonotype. The rearrangement links TRBV7-2 to TRBJ1-1; D unclear. The germline V gene encodes CDR1 SGHTA and CDR2 FQGNSA. The V end was cut by 3 bases, the J end by 1 base, with 6 bases between. The CDR3 extends over 13 amino acids. DNA for the CDR3: TGTGCCAGCAGCTTCTCTAGGAACACTGAAGCTTTCTTT. Encoded protein: CASSFSRNTEAFF.

There are a few counts of this clonotype. The chain combines TRBV6-2 or TRBV6-3 with TRBJ2-5; D remains ambiguous. Trimming removed 4 bases from V and 1 base from J, with 10 bases in between. The CDR3 consists of 14 residues. CDR1 is MNHEY, CDR2 SVGEGT, per germline. The CDR3 nucleotides read TGTGCCAGCAGTTTAGGAAATGTCCAAGAGACCCAGTACTTC. Its translation: CASSLGNVQETQYF.

This clonotype occurred many times. The chain has TRBV12-3 or TRBV12-4 and TRBJ2-3, with 10 bases aligning to TRBD2. J gave up 5 bases and V 5 bases, and 4 bases lay outside the gene matches. The CDR3 is 14 amino acids. Here the CDR3 DNA reads TGTGCCAGCAGTCGTCGGACTAGCGGAGATACGCAGTATTTT. This translates into CASSRRTSGDTQYF.

This chain uses TRBV7-2 with TRBJ2-1, with D uncertain. V was pared by 7 bases and J by 8 bases, with 15 bases between. In germline, CDR1 is SGHTA, CDR2 FQGNSA. CDR3 length: 13 amino acids. The CDR3 bases are TGTGCCAGCACTTACAGCCTTGGGGATGAGCAGTTCTTC. Encoded protein: CASTYSLGDEQFF. Filled out from reference TRBV7-2 and TRBJ2-1, the complete variable domain reads GAGVSQSPSNKVTEKGKDVELRCDPISGHTALYWYRQSLGQGLEFLIYFQGNSAPDKSGLPSDRFSAERTGGSVSTLTIQRTQQEDSAVYLCASTYSLGDEQFFGPGTRLTVL.